This T cell receptor (beta chain) was identified in a study of PD-1 blockade in classical Hodgkin lymphoma. Overall study results and limits: The CD4+ diversity rise by C4D1 was clearest in complete responders.

This clone came up once. Antigen: not known. Following autologous stem cell transplantation, relapse occurred in every patient, and exposure to brentuximab vedotin varied. The CDR3 totals 13 residues. The ends were cut back, 5 bases at V and 6 bases at J, with 13 bases in the middle. The germline CDR1 and CDR2 sequences are MNHNY and SVGAGI (reference sequence). Clones were sequenced by immunoSEQ multiplex PCR, and TCRdb holds only the in-frame ones, with some missing. This table has around 65,000 clones, approximately 90% appearing once. V gene TRBV6-6 combines with J gene TRBJ1-2, with a possible D match to TRBD1 (6 bases). The TCR was taken from a human donor with classical Hodgkin lymphoma. The sequences come from peripheral blood mononuclear cells (PBMCs), collected at baseline. The CDR3 protein is CASSTPTGNGYTF. Here the CDR3 DNA reads TGTGCCAGCAGTACCCCTACAGGGAATGGCTACACCTTC.